A single sample is the source of the 7 T cell receptor beta chains below, sequenced in a study of T-cell memory formation after mild COVID-19. MiXCR, run by TCRdb on the 5' RACE reads, gives a single entry per CDR3 protein. The data contain 250,000 to 300,000 distinct CDR3 sequences, around 15% of them singletons. Sequencing was done on a sample of PBMCs or a T cell subset sorted from them (not recorded which). The receptors originated from a man aged 18 to 30 who had mild COVID-19 (a few samples of this study predate the infection). Cell type and time point are not known.

The chain links TRBV18 to TRBJ2-3; 8 nucleotides line up with TRBD2. J gave up 1 base and V 4 bases, and 10 bases lay outside the gene matches. Germline CDR1 and CDR2: KGHSH and LQKENI. The CDR3 length is 17 residues. The CDR3 DNA reads as TGTGCCAGCTCACGGCTAGCGGGTCCACTTCGCACAGATACGCAGTATTTT. It specifies CASSRLAGPLRTDTQYF. Using reference TRBV18 and TRBJ2-3 for the parts outside the CDR3, the full variable domain is NAGVMQNPRHLVRRRGQEARLRCSPMKGHSHVYWYRQLPEEGLKFMVYLQKENIIDESGMPKERFSAEFPKEGPSILRIQQVVRGDSAAYFCASSRLAGPLRTDTQYFGPGTRLTVL.

This clonotype was counted between two and nine times. Written as DNA, the CDR3 is TGCGCCAGCAGCTCGGCGCCCGGGACCTCTGATGAGCAGTTCTTC. Encoded protein: CASSSAPGTSDEQFF. The rearrangement joins TRBV5-1 to TRBJ2-1; either TRBD1 or TRBD2 may fit D (5 bases each). With 3 bases removed from V and 8 bases from J, the gap between germline ends came to 18 bases. The CDR3 has 15 residues. In germline, CDR1 is SGHRS, CDR2 YFSETQ.

This clonotype was seen once. The gene calls are TRBV3-1 and TRBJ1-1; D unclear. The CDR3 extends over 14 amino acids. Germline V gene lookup returns CDR1 LGHDT and CDR2 YNNKEL (reference sequence). V lost 1 base, J lost 5 bases, and 11 bases lay in between. The CDR3 region is CASSQALGFTEAFF. The CDR3 DNA is TGTGCCAGCAGCCAAGCGCTGGGGTTTACTGAAGCTTTCTTT.

This clonotype turned up a few times. The chain carries TRBV25-1 and TRBJ1-2; D ambiguous. In germline, CDR1 is MGHDK, CDR2 SYGVNS. V lost 1 base to trimming and J lost 1 base, with 4 bases between them. The CDR3 spans 13 residues. This CDR3 is CASSESFNYGYTF. In DNA, the CDR3 is TGTGCCAGCAGTGAATCCTTTAACTATGGCTACACCTTC.

This chain joins TRBV28 and TRBJ2-2; the match to TRBD2 covers 11 bases. Germline lookup yields CDR1 MDHEN and CDR2 SYDVKM. V shed 5 bases, J shed 7 bases, and the junction held 12 bases outside the gene matches. This CDR3 contains 17 residues. The CDR3 nucleotides read TGTGCCAGCAGTCCCCCGTATAGCGGGGGGGTAGGCGGGGAGCTGTTTTTT. It specifies CASSPPYSGGVGGELFF.

The sample holds many counts of this clonotype. This chain links TRBV7-3 with TRBJ2-1, with 11 bases identical to TRBD2. CDR1 and CDR2 (germline): SGHTA, FQGTGA. J lost 9 bases, V lost 4 bases, and 8 bases had no gene match. The CDR3 runs to 15 residues. The CDR3 DNA is TGTGCCAGCAGCTCTTTAGCGGGGGGGCCCGCTGAGCAGTTCTTC. Translated, it gives CASSSLAGGPAEQFF.

The J gene is TRBJ1-1, the V gene TRBV19; 9 bases are a match to TRBD1. The CDR3 is 12 amino acids. Trimming removed 9 bases from V and 5 bases from J; junction bases left unmatched: 4. Germline CDR1 LNHDA, CDR2 SQIVND (reference sequence). The CDR3 reads CASRDRGTEAFF. As DNA, the CDR3 is TGTGCCAGCAGAGACAGGGGGACTGAAGCTTTCTTT.